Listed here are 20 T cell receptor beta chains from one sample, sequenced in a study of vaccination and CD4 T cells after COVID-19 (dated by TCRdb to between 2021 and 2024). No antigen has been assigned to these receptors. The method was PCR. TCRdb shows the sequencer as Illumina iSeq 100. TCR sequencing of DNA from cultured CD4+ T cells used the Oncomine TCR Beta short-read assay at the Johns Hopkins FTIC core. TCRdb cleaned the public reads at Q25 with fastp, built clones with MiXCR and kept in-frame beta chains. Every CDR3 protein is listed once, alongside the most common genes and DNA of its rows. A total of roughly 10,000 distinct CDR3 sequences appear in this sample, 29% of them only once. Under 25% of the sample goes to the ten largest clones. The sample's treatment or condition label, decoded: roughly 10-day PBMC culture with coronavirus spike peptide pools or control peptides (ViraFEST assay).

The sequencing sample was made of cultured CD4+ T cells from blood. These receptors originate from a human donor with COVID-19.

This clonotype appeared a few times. For the CDR3, the DNA is TGTGCCAGCAGTAATTACAATGAGCAGTTCTTC. It yields the protein CASSNYNEQFF. The chain combines TRBV6-2 or TRBV6-3 with TRBJ2-1; D is unclear. CDR1 is MNHEY and CDR2 is SVGEGT in the germline V gene. V was shortened by 5 bases and J by 4 bases, with 3 bases between the two germline ends. The CDR3 totals 11 residues.

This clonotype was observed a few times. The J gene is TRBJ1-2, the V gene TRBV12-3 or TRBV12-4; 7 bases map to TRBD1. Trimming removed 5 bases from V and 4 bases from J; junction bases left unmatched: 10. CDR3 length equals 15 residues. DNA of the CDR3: TGTGCCAGCAGTCCCCAAGACAGGGTACGCTATGGCTACACCTTC. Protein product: CASSPQDRVRYGYTF.

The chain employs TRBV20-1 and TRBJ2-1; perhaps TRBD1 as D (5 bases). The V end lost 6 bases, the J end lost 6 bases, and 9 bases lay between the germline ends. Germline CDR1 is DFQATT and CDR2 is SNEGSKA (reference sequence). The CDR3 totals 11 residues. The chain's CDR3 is CSATDINEQFF. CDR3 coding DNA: TGCAGTGCAACGGACATCAATGAGCAGTTCTTC.

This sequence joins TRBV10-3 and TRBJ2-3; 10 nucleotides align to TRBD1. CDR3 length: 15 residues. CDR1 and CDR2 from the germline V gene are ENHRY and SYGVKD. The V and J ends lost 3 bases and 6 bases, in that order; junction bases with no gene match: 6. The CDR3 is CAISDPGQGMDTQYF. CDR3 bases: TGTGCCATCAGTGATCCGGGACAGGGGATGGATACGCAGTATTTT.

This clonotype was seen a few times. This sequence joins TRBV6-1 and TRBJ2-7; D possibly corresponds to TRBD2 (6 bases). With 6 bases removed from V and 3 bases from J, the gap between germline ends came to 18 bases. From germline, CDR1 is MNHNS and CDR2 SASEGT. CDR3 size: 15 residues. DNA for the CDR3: TGTGCCAGCAGACCCCGGCGGGGATCTATCTACGAGCAGTACTTC. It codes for CASRPRRGSIYEQYF.

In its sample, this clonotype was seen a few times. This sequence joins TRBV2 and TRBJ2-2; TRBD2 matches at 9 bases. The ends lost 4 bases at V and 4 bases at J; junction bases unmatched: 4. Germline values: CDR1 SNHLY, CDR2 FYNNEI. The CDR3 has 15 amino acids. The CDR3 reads CASSGTSASTGELFF. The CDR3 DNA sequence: TGTGCCAGCAGTGGGACTAGCGCGTCCACCGGGGAGCTGTTTTTT.

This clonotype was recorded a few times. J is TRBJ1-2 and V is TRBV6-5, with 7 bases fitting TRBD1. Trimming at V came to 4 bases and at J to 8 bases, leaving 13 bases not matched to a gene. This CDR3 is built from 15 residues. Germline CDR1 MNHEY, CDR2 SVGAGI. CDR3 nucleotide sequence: TGTGCCAGCAGTTCCGCGACAGGGCCCAGCTGGGGCTACACCTTC. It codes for CASSSATGPSWGYTF.

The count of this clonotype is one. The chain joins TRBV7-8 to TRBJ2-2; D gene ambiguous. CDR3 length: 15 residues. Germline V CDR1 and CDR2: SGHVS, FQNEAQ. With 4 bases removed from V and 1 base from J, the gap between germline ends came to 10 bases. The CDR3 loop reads CASSSRAVNTGELFF. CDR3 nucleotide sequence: TGTGCCAGCAGCTCCCGGGCCGTGAACACCGGGGAGCTGTTTTTT.

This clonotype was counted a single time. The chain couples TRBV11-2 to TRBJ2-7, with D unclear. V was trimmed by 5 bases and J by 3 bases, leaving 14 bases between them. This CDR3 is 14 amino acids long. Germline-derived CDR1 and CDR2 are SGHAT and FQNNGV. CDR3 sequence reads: CASSGLTHRYEQYF. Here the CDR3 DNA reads TGTGCCAGCAGCGGCCTTACCCACCGCTACGAGCAGTACTTC.

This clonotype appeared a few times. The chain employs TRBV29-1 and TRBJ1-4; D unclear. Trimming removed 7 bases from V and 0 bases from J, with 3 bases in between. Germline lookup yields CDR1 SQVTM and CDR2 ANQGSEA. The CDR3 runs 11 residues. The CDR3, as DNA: TGCAGCGGCACAACTAATGAAAAACTGTTTTTT. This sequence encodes CSGTTNEKLFF.

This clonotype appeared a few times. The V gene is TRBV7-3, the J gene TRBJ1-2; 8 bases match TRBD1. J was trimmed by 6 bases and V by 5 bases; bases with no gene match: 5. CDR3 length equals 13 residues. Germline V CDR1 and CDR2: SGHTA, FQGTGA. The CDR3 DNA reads TGTGCCAGCAGCAGGGACAGGACGGATGGCTACACCTTC. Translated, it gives CASSRDRTDGYTF.

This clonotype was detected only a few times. The CDR3 spells CASGELNGYTF. CDR3 in DNA: TGTGCCAGCGGGGAGCTGAATGGCTACACCTTC. V gene TRBV19 combines with J gene TRBJ1-2; no clear D. The CDR3 runs to 11 residues. V lost 9 bases and J 6 bases, leaving 11 bases between the germline ends. Germline V gene lookup returns CDR1 LNHDA and CDR2 SQIVND (reference sequence).

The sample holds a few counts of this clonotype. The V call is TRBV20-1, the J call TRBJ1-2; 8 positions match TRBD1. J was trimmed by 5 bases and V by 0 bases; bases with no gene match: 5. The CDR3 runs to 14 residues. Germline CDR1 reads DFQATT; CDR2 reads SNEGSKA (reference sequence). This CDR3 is CSARDPRQGYGYTF. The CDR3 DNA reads TGCAGTGCTAGAGATCCTAGACAGGGGTATGGCTACACCTTC.

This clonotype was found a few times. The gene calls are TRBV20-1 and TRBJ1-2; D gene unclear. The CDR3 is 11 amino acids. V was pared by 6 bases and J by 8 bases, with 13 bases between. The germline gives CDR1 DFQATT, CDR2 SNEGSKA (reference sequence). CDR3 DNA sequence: TGCAGTGCAGAGGTTCACGGGGGCTACACCTTC. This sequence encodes CSAEVHGGYTF.

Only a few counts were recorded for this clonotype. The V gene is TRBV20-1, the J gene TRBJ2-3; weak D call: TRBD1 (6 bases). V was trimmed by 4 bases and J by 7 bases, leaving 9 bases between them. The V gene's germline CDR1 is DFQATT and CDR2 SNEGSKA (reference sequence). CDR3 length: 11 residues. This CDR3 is CSAIGGNTQYF. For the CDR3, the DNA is TGCAGTGCTATAGGGGGAAATACGCAGTATTTT.

CDR3 amino acids: CATSRGGDRGNTEAFF. CDR3 sequence (DNA): TGTGCCACCAGCAGAGGGGGTGACCGGGGGAACACTGAAGCTTTCTTT. The J gene is TRBJ1-1, the V gene TRBV15; D not certain. This CDR3 has 16 residues. The germline CDR1 and CDR2 sequences are LNHNV and YYDKDF (reference sequence). V was clipped by 1 base and J by 1 base, with 13 bases between them.

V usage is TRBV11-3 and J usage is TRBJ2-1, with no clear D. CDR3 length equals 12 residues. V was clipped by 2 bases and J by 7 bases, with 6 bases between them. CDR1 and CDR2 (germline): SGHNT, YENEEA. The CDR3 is CASSLQSNEQFF. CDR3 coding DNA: TGTGCCAGCAGCTTACAGTCGAATGAGCAGTTCTTC. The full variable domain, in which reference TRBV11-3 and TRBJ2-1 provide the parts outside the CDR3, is EAGVVQSPRYKIIEKKQPVAFWCNPISGHNTLYWYLQNLGQGPELLIRYENEEAVDDSQLPKDRFSAERLKGVDSTLKIQPAELGDSAVYLCASSLQSNEQFFGPGTRLTVL.

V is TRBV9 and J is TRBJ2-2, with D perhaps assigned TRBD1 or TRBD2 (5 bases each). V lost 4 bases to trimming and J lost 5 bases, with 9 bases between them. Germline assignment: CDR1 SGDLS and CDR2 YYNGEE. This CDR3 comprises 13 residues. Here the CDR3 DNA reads TGTGCCAGCAGCATGAGGGGAACCGGGGAGCTGTTTTTT. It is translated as CASSMRGTGELFF. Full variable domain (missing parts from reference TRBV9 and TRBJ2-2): DSGVTQTPKHLITATGQRVTLRCSPRSGDLSVYWYQQSLDQGLQFLIQYYNGEERAKGNILERFSAQQFPDLHSELNLSSLELGDSALYFCASSMRGTGELFFGEGSRLTVL.

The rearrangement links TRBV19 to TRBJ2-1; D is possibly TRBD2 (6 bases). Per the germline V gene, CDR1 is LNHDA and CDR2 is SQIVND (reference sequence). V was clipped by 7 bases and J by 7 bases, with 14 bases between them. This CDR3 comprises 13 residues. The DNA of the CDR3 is TGTGCCAGTAAAGCCCAGACTAGGAATGAGCAGTTCTTC. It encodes CASKAQTRNEQFF.

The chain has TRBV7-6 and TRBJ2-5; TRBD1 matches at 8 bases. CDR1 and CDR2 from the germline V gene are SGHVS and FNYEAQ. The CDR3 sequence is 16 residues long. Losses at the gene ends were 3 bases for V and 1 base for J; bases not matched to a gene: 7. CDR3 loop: CASSFRQGALQETQYF. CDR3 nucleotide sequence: TGTGCCAGCAGCTTCCGGCAGGGGGCACTCCAAGAGACCCAGTACTTC. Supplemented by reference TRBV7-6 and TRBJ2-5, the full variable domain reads GAGVSQSPRYKVTKRGQDVALRCDPISGHVSLYWYRQALGQGPEFLTYFNYEAQQDKSGLPNDRFSAERPEGSISTLTIQRTEQRDSAMYRCASSFRQGALQETQYFGPGTRLLVL.